This note documents a single T cell receptor beta chain sequence. Its antigen is unidentified. This specimen comes from a study of blood T cells in healthy people across ages. The CDR3 is made up of 15 amino acids. Germline V gene sequence: CDR1 MNHEY, CDR2 SMNVEV (reference sequence). Trimming removed 2 bases from V and 7 bases from J, with 18 bases in between. Next came a second PCR, run for about 7 to 12 cycles, which used a sample-barcoded 5' primer along with a J-beta primer mix. MiXCR, run by TCRdb on the 5' RACE reads, gives a single entry per CDR3 protein. Of some 800,000 distinct CDR3 sequences listed, approximately 25% were seen once; the top ten hold roughly 3.8%. Study results and caveats: With age, beta diversity per million T cells declined roughly linearly, significantly by 30 to 40. Long-lived donors carried more naive CD4+ cells and greater diversity than aged donors.

These same records also appear under a second study, on T cells of mothers and their children.

This chain joins TRBV27 and TRBJ2-7; D is undetermined. The sequenced sample was blood. This sequence originates from a boy aged 5-17 years in good health. In nucleotides, the CDR3 is TGTGCCAGCAGTTTAAGAATTGACCGCGCAAGGGAGCAGTACTTC. It yields the protein CASSLRIDRAREQYF.